The source of this T cell receptor (beta chain) is a study of T cells expressing NK-cell markers. Study-level background: Sorted CD3+CD56+NKG2C+, CD3+CD56+NKG2C- and CD3+CD56-NKG2C+ T-cell subsets were beta-chain profiled. The study sequenced eight donors, seven HCMV-seropositive and one seronegative.

TCRdb re-called the 5' RACE reads; every CDR3 protein appears as one record, without DNA. The sample table includes roughly 160,000 distinct CDR3 sequences. Germline V gives CDR1 SGHRS, CDR2 YFSETQ. The CDR3 sequence is 15 residues long. This clonotype was obtained from a woman between 18 and 75 years old in good health. The sequenced sample consisted of blood T cells: a sorted CD56 or NKG2C T cell subset, CD4+ or CD8+ T cells, or bulk PBMC T cells (not recorded which). The chain recombines TRBV5-1 with TRBJ2-6; there is no DNA to check the TCRdb D call of TRBD2. CDR3 sequence reads: CASSFGGTGANVLTF.